A single sample gave rise to the 4 T cell receptor beta chains below, sequenced in a study of blood T cell repertoires in COVID-19. TCRdb's copy holds only in-frame clones and misses some; the assay was immunoSEQ multiplex PCR. The sample has 300,000 to 350,000 clones, roughly 90% seen once. The material sequenced was PBMCs or T cells enriched from blood (not recorded which). The source of these receptors is a woman in her 30s who had been exposed to COVID-19.

Concerning this clone: Other DNA sequences from this sample encode an identical CDR3 as well. The chain links TRBV28 to TRBJ1-2; the D gene is possibly TRBD1 (6 bases). With 2 bases removed from V and 4 bases from J, the gap between germline ends came to 8 bases. The CDR3 consists of 13 residues. Germline values: CDR1 MDHEN, CDR2 SYDVKM. The CDR3 region is CASSLLGGYGYTF. CDR3 nucleotides: TGTGCCAGCAGTTTACTAGGGGGCTATGGCTACACCTTC.

The chain uses TRBV4-2 and TRBJ2-1; TRBD2 matches at 16 bases. The CDR3 runs to 20 residues. V dropped 5 bases and J dropped 5; count of bases not matched to a gene: 15. Germline lookup yields CDR1 LGHNA and CDR2 YNFKEQ. CDR3 loop: CASSTQDPGTSGRGNNEQFF. CDR3 DNA sequence: TGTGCCAGCAGCACGCAAGATCCCGGGACTAGCGGGAGGGGAAACAATGAGCAGTTCTTC.

The chain carries TRBV20-1 and TRBJ2-3; D is undetermined. Germline CDR1 is DFQATT and CDR2 is SNEGSKA (reference sequence). The V and J ends lost 3 bases and 0 bases respectively, with 7 bases between them. This CDR3 is 13 amino acids long. CDR3 sequence: CSASAFSTDTQYF. As DNA, the CDR3 is TGCAGTGCTAGTGCGTTTAGCACAGATACGCAGTATTTT.

This sequence joins TRBV30 and TRBJ1-5; 8 bases fit TRBD1. Germline V gene data show CDR1 as GTSNPN and CDR2 as SVGIG (reference sequence). Germline trimming cut 4 bases from V and 10 bases from J; bases unmatched to any gene: 15. This CDR3 contains 15 residues. The CDR3 sequence is CAWKARDRTPSPQHF. CDR3 DNA: TGTGCCTGGAAGGCTCGGGACAGGACCCCTTCCCCCCAGCATTTT. Full variable domain (rest looked up from reference TRBV30 and TRBJ1-5): SQTIHQWPATLVQPVGSPLSLECTVEGTSNPNLYWYRQAAGRGLQLLFYSVGIGQISSEVPQNLSASRPQDRQFILSSKKLLLSDSGFYLCAWKARDRTPSPQHFGDGTRLSIL.